A single sample gave rise to the 9 T cell receptor beta chains below, sequenced in a study of T cells after yellow fever vaccination. Using its own MiXCR run on the 5' RACE reads, TCRdb lists one record per CDR3 protein. The repertoire consists of around 530,000 distinct CDR3 sequences, with about a sixth occurring once and the leading ten covering 17%. The sample was PBMCs, taken roughly 5 days after the first yellow fever vaccination. Receptors were obtained from a young man who received the YFV17D yellow fever vaccine.

This clonotype was recorded once. V gene TRBV7-2 combines with J gene TRBJ2-1; TRBD2 matches 14 bases. CDR3 length: 14 amino acids. The V gene's germline CDR1 is SGHTA and CDR2 FQGNSA. V lost 7 bases, J lost 10 bases, and 6 bases stayed unmatched. The CDR3 DNA reads TGTGCCAGCACCGCGGGACTAGCGGGGGACGAGCAGTTCTTC. It translates to CASTAGLAGDEQFF.

This clonotype was seen repeatedly, ten times or more. Germline is not matched at one junction end, which may reflect a read error. The chain uses TRBV5-1 and TRBJ2-7; TRBD1 matches at 8 bases. Germline V gene sequence: CDR1 SGHRS, CDR2 YFSETQ. The CDR3 sequence is 13 residues long. The CDR3 reads CASSLGQGDEQYF. The DNA for the CDR3 is TGTGCCAGCAGCTTAGGACAGGGAGACGAGCAGTACTTC.

This clonotype was recorded many times. The gene calls are TRBV5-4 and TRBJ2-7, with D possibly being TRBD2 (6 bases). V was shortened by 4 bases and J by 4 bases, with 15 bases between the two germline ends. The CDR3 contains 14 residues. Germline assignment: CDR1 SGHNT and CDR2 YYREEE (reference sequence). In DNA form, the CDR3 reads TGTGCCAGCAGCCTAGAGCGGGCCGATTACGAGCAGTACTTC. This gives the protein CASSLERADYEQYF.

J is TRBJ1-5 and V is TRBV28; D is undetermined. There are 15 residues in the CDR3. From germline, CDR1 is MDHEN and CDR2 SYDVKM. Trimming stripped 5 bases from V and 3 bases from J, with 14 bases between. The CDR3 DNA sequence: TGTGCCAGCAGTATCCGCGCCGGTCTCAATCAGCCCCAGCATTTT. It encodes CASSIRAGLNQPQHF.

The chain is built from TRBV24-1 and TRBJ2-5, with 11 bases matching TRBD1. The CDR3 loop spans 17 amino acids. J was trimmed by 5 bases and V by 6 bases; bases with no gene match: 13. CDR1 and CDR2 from the germline V gene are KGHDR and SFDVKD. CDR3 loop: CATSNPAGQGAMETQYF. CDR3 coding DNA: TGTGCCACCAGTAACCCCGCTGGACAGGGGGCGATGGAGACCCAGTACTTC.

V gene TRBV9 combines with J gene TRBJ1-5; TRBD1 agrees at 7 bases. The germline V gene encodes CDR1 SGDLS and CDR2 YYNGEE. After removal of 2 bases from V and 3 bases from J, the junction contained 5 bases not matched to a gene. This CDR3 spans 15 amino acids. CDR3 amino acids: CASSVGTAHNQPQHF. The CDR3 bases are TGTGCCAGCAGCGTTGGGACAGCACACAATCAGCCCCAGCATTTT.

CDR3 DNA sequence: TGCGCCAGCAGCCAAGATGGTGGCAGGGGGCTGTGGAACACTGAAGCTTTCTTT. This codes for CASSQDGGRGLWNTEAFF. The chain joins TRBV4-1 to TRBJ1-1; 8 positions agree with TRBD1. The germline gives CDR1 MGHRA, CDR2 YSYEKL. The CDR3 totals 18 residues. V lost 0 bases to trimming and J lost 1 base; unmatched junction nucleotides: 10.

This clonotype was detected only a few times. The V call is TRBV18, the J call TRBJ2-5, with 7 bases aligning to TRBD1. Trimming cost V 5 bases and J 1 base; bases outside gene matches: 4. Germline V lookup: CDR1 KGHSH, CDR2 LQKENI. The CDR3 consists of 14 residues. CDR3 protein: CASSNGTAQETQYF. DNA of the CDR3: TGTGCCAGCTCAAACGGGACAGCCCAAGAGACCCAGTACTTC.

This sequence joins TRBV9 and TRBJ2-7; no clear D gene. Trimming cost V 4 bases and J 7 bases, with 15 bases left between them. Per the germline V gene, CDR1 is SGDLS and CDR2 is YYNGEE. The CDR3 extends over 13 amino acids. CDR3 bases: TGTGCCAGCAGCCCCGAACTAAGACGTGAGCAGTACTTC. Amino acids: CASSPELRREQYF.